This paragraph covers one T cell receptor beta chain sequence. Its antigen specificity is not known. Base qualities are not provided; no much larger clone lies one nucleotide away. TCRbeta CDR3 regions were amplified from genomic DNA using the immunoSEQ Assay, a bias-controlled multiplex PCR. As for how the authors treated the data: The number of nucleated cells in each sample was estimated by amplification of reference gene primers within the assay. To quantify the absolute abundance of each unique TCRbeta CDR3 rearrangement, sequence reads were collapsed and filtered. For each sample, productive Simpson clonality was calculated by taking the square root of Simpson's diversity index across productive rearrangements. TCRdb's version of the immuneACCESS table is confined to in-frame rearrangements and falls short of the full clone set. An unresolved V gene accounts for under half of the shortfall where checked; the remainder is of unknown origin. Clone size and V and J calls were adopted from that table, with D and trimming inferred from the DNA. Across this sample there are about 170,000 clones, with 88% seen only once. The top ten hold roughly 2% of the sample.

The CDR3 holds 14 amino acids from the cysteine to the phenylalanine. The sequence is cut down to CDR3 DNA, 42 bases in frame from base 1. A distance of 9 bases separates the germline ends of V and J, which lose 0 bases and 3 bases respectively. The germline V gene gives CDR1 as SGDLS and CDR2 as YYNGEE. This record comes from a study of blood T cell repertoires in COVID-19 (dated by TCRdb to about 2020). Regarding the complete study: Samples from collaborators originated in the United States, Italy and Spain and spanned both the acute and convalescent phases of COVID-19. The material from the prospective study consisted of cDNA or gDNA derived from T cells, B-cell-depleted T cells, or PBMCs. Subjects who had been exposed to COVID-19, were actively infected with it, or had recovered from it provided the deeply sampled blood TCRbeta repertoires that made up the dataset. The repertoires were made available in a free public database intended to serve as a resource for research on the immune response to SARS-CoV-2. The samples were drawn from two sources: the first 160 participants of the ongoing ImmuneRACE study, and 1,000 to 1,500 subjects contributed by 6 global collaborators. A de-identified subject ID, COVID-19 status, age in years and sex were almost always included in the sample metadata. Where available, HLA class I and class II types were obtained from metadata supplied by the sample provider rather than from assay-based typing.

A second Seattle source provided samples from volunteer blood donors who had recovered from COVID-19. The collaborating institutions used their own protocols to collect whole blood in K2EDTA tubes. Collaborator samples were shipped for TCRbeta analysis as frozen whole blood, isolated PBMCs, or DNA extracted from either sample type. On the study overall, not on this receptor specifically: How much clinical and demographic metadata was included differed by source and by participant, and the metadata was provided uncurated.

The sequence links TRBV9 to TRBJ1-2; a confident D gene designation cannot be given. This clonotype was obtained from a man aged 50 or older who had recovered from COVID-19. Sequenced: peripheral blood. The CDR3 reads CASSVAESDYGYTF. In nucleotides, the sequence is TGTGCCAGCAGCGTAGCGGAGAGTGACTATGGCTACACCTTC.